This T cell receptor beta chain was found in a study of radiotherapy plus CTLA-4 blockade in lung cancer. Trimming cost V 3 bases and J 6 bases; bases outside gene matches: 1. There are 12 residues in the CDR3. Germline-derived CDR1 and CDR2 are SEHNR and FQNEAQ (reference sequence). Receiving focal radiation plus CTLA-4 blockade with ipilimumab were patients who had chemo-refractory metastatic non-small-cell lung cancer. Sequencing used immunoSEQ multiplex PCR; TCRdb keeps in-frame clones, though not all of them. Among some 94,000 clones listed, roughly 80% were seen once. A word on this clone: Antigen specificity is unknown.

The study, taken as a whole, reports: Subsequent to radiotherapy plus ipilimumab, tumor-derived TCR clones underwent expansion in blood.

The chain has TRBV7-9 and TRBJ1-2; 7 bases are shared with TRBD1. This sequence originates from a human donor with non-small cell lung cancer that progressed on radiotherapy plus ipilimumab. Sample: peripheral blood, taken from a patient treated with radiotherapy plus ipilimumab. In DNA form, the CDR3 reads TGTGCCAGCAGCTTGGGGACAGATGGCTACACCTTC. As protein: CASSLGTDGYTF.